A single sample gave rise to the 16 T cell receptor beta chains below, sequenced in a study of OX40 agonist ivuxolimab in advanced cancers. Some clones are missing from TCRdb's copy, which holds only in-frame ones; the method was immunoSEQ multiplex PCR. The sample includes around 84,000 clones, approximately 92% of them seen just once. Here the sequenced sample was CD4+ or CD8+ T cells sorted from blood, taken in a trial of the OX40 agonist ivuxolimab. Source of these receptors: an adult with an advanced solid tumor such as melanoma, head and neck, liver or kidney cancer.

The chain uses TRBV11-2 and TRBJ2-5; 8 bases fit TRBD2. Germline V CDR1 and CDR2: SGHAT, FQNNGV. CDR3 length: 16 amino acids. V was pared by 2 bases and J by 4 bases, with 9 bases of the junction left unmatched. CDR3 coding DNA: TGTGCCAGCAGCTTACCCCCGGGGGGGTCGAGAGAGACCCAGTACTTC. It encodes CASSLPPGGSRETQYF.

The chain combines TRBV28 with TRBJ1-1; D remains ambiguous. The CDR3 consists of 12 residues. The germline V and J ends were trimmed by 5 bases and 4 bases, with 8 bases remaining between them. Germline CDR1 MDHEN, CDR2 SYDVKM. The DNA for the CDR3 is TGTGCCAGCAGTCCTGCCGTCACTGAAGCTTTCTTT. Protein product: CASSPAVTEAFF. The full variable domain, completed using reference TRBV28 and TRBJ1-1, is DVKVTQSSRYLVKRTGEKVFLECVQDMDHENMFWYRQDPGLGLRLIYFSYDVKMKEKGDIPEGYSVSREKKERFSLILESASTNQTSMYLCASSPAVTEAFFGQGTRLTVV.

This chain links TRBV7-2 with TRBJ2-7; the D gene is possibly TRBD2 (7 bases). V was shortened by 0 bases and J by 4 bases, with 13 bases between the two germline ends. CDR3 length equals 15 residues. Germline CDR1 is SGHTA and CDR2 is FQGNSA. The CDR3 loop reads CASSLATGRDYEQYF. CDR3 bases: TGTGCCAGCAGCTTAGCCACAGGGAGGGATTACGAGCAGTACTTC.

This rearrangement joins TRBV29-1 to TRBJ1-2, with 7 bases aligning to TRBD1. J lost 2 bases, V lost 4 bases, and 4 bases had no gene match. This CDR3 has 13 residues. Germline V gene lookup returns CDR1 SQVTM and CDR2 ANQGSEA. Here the CDR3 reads CSVATGTNYGYTF. DNA for the CDR3: TGCAGCGTTGCGACAGGGACCAACTATGGCTACACCTTC.

This chain connects TRBV9 to TRBJ2-7; 8 bases agree with TRBD1. V shed 4 bases, J shed 4 bases, and the junction held 7 bases outside the gene matches. CDR1 is SGDLS, CDR2 YYNGEE, per germline. This CDR3 is built from 14 residues. The CDR3 loop is CASSPQDRAYEQYF. CDR3 nucleotide sequence: TGTGCCAGCAGCCCACAGGACAGGGCTTACGAGCAGTACTTC.

This clone was seen more than once but under ten times. Here the CDR3 reads CASKAGLTEPSAKNIQYF. The DNA for the CDR3 is TGTGCCAGCAAAGCGGGGCTGACAGAACCTTCAGCCAAAAACATTCAGTACTTC. This chain uses TRBV28 with TRBJ2-4; 7 positions agree with TRBD2. V lost 7 bases, J lost 0 bases, and 15 bases stayed unmatched. The V gene's germline CDR1 is MDHEN and CDR2 SYDVKM. The CDR3 consists of 18 residues. The complete variable domain, with remaining parts taken from reference TRBV28 and TRBJ2-4, reads DVKVTQSSRYLVKRTGEKVFLECVQDMDHENMFWYRQDPGLGLRLIYFSYDVKMKEKGDIPEGYSVSREKKERFSLILESASTNQTSMYLCASKAGLTEPSAKNIQYFGAGTRLSVL.

This clone was seen once. The chain combines TRBV2 with TRBJ1-2, with 8 bases lining up with TRBD1. The CDR3 spans 12 residues. Germline CDR1 is SNHLY and CDR2 is FYNNEI. V lost 6 bases to trimming and J lost 4 bases; unmatched junction nucleotides: 1. The CDR3 nucleotides read TGTGCCAGCAGCGGACAGGGCTATGGCTACACCTTC. It translates to CASSGQGYGYTF.

This chain uses TRBV19 with TRBJ1-2; 11 bases map to TRBD1. The CDR3 length is 17 residues. The junction had 17 bases not matched to a gene; V was cut back by 10 bases and J by 4 bases. CDR1 is LNHDA, CDR2 SQIVND, per germline (reference sequence). CDR3 region: CATRTLYGGQGGYGYTF. The CDR3 DNA is TGTGCCACCCGGACCCTTTACGGGGGACAGGGGGGCTATGGCTACACCTTC.

The chain recombines TRBV27 with TRBJ2-6, with 8 bases fitting TRBD1. The V gene end was trimmed by 3 bases and the J gene end by 0 bases; junction bases not matched to a gene: 7. The germline V gene encodes CDR1 MNHEY and CDR2 SMNVEV (reference sequence). The CDR3 is 18 amino acids. In DNA form, the CDR3 reads TGTGCCAGCAGTTTGTACAGGGGGAAAAGCTCTGGGGCCAACGTCCTGACTTTC. This encodes CASSLYRGKSSGANVLTF.

This sequence joins TRBV9 and TRBJ2-1; the D is unclear. The ends were cut back, 4 bases at V and 2 bases at J, with 7 bases in the middle. This CDR3 contains 13 residues. Germline CDR1 SGDLS, CDR2 YYNGEE. CDR3 sequence (DNA): TGTGCCAGCAGCCCCGCGCCCTACAATGAGCAGTTCTTC. It encodes CASSPAPYNEQFF.

J is TRBJ2-2 and V is TRBV6-5; D call uncertain. Between the trimmed V and J ends, which lost 4 bases and 0 bases, there was a span of 12 bases. The CDR3 is made up of 16 amino acids. Germline V gene lookup returns CDR1 MNHEY and CDR2 SVGAGI. This CDR3 reads CASSSPGGSNTGELFF. The CDR3 nucleotides read TGTGCCAGCAGTTCCCCGGGCGGTTCGAACACCGGGGAGCTGTTTTTT.

This chain links TRBV4-2 with TRBJ2-3; 9 bases align to TRBD2. This CDR3 comprises 16 residues. Germline V gene sequence: CDR1 LGHNA, CDR2 YNFKEQ. The V gene end was trimmed by 1 base and the J gene end by 6 bases; junction bases not matched to a gene: 8. CDR3 residues: CASSQGAGGLGDTQYF. The CDR3 DNA reads as TGTGCCAGCAGCCAAGGTGCGGGAGGGTTGGGCGATACGCAGTATTTT.

V gene TRBV9 combines with J gene TRBJ2-6; D is unclear. Per the germline V gene, CDR1 is SGDLS and CDR2 is YYNGEE. This CDR3 is 16 amino acids long. V lost 4 bases to trimming and J lost 0 bases, with 11 bases between them. The CDR3 here is CASSPLHRSGANVLTF. CDR3 nucleotides: TGTGCCAGCAGCCCCCTCCATCGCTCTGGGGCCAACGTCCTGACTTTC. Supplemented by reference TRBV9 and TRBJ2-6, the full variable domain reads DSGVTQTPKHLITATGQRVTLRCSPRSGDLSVYWYQQSLDQGLQFLIQYYNGEERAKGNILERFSAQQFPDLHSELNLSSLELGDSALYFCASSPLHRSGANVLTFGAGSRLTVL.

The rearrangement joins TRBV7-8 to TRBJ2-7; TRBD1 is a possible D gene (5 bases). Between the trimmed V and J ends, which lost 4 bases and 5 bases, there was a span of 15 bases. Germline CDR1 and CDR2: SGHVS and FQNEAQ. The CDR3 consists of 14 residues. CDR3 nucleotides: TGTGCCAGCAGCTCGTACGGCAGGGTCAACGAGCAGTACTTC. Protein product: CASSSYGRVNEQYF.

This rearrangement joins TRBV5-1 to TRBJ2-1; 9 bases agree with TRBD2. This CDR3 region has 13 residues. Germline loops: CDR1 SGHRS, CDR2 YFSETQ. Unmatched junction bases numbered 0, after V lost 2 bases and J lost 6 bases. DNA for the CDR3: TGCGCCAGCAGCTTTAGCGGGAGCAATGAGCAGTTCTTC. Its translation is CASSFSGSNEQFF.

The gene calls are TRBV7-6 and TRBJ1-5; D might be TRBD1 (5 bases). This CDR3 region has 15 residues. CDR1 and CDR2 from the germline V gene are SGHVS and FNYEAQ. V was shortened by 1 base and J by 3 bases, with 10 bases between the two germline ends. Here the CDR3 DNA reads TGTGCCAGCAGCTTAGGGGGGACGAACAATCAGCCCCAGCATTTT. It codes for CASSLGGTNNQPQHF.